Listed here is a single TCR beta chain. This entry is derived from a study of cytomegalovirus exposure and HLA in healthy donors. Overall study context: Some 91 million unique TCRs from HLA-typed donors were held in an early release of data.

The length of the CDR3 is 14 residues. The junction had 3 bases not matched to a gene; V was cut back by 5 bases and J by 2 bases. CDR1 and CDR2 (germline): LNHNV, YYDKDF (reference sequence). The PCR made use of 60 Vbeta and 13 Jbeta primers. TCRdb keeps only in-frame clones here, not all; method: immunoSEQ multiplex PCR. The data include around 42,000 clones; the top ten clones carry approximately 1.3%. Material: PBMCs. The chain combines TRBV15 with TRBJ1-2; 9 bases fit TRBD1. The receptor was isolated from a man under 40 in good health and CMV-seronegative. As DNA, the CDR3 is TGTGCCACCAGCCCGGACAGGGGAAACTATGGCTACACCTTC. Protein: CATSPDRGNYGYTF.